This T cell receptor (beta chain) came from a study of Graves' ophthalmopathy and Graves' hyperthyroidism. The germline CDR1 and CDR2 sequences are MNHEY and SMNVEV (reference sequence). The CDR3 contains 15 residues. Trimming cost V 5 bases and J 5 bases; bases outside gene matches: 7. Ineligible for inclusion were patients with other autoimmune diseases, uncontrolled infections, pregnancy or lactation. This clonotype occurred a few times. RNA transcripts were the source from which TCR beta CDR3 regions were amplified. The workflow started with a first-round RT-PCR run with HTBI primers and then moved on to a second-round multiplex PCR. TCRdb ran MiXCR on the multiplex PCR reads and lists one entry per CDR3 protein. The sample has around 1.1 million distinct CDR3 sequences, 35% to 45% seen once.

V is TRBV27 and J is TRBJ2-7, with TRBD2 matching 12 bases. Sequencing was done on a sample of peripheral blood or thyroid tissue (not recorded which). This TCR derives from an adult man with Graves' hyperthyroidism. CDR3 coding DNA: TGTGCCAGCAGTCACCTAGCGGGAGGGGTCCACGAGCAGTACTTC. This encodes CASSHLAGGVHEQYF.